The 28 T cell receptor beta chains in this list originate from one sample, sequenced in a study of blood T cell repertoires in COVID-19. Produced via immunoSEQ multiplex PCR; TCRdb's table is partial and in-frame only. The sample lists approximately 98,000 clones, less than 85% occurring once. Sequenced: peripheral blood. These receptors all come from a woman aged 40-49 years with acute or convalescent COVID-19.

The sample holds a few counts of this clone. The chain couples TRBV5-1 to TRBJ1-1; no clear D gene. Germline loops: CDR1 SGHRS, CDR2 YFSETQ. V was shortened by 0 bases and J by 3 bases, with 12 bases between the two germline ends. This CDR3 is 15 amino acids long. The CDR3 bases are TGCGCCAGCAGCTTGGAACAAATTTCACACACTGAAGCTTTCTTT. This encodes CASSLEQISHTEAFF.

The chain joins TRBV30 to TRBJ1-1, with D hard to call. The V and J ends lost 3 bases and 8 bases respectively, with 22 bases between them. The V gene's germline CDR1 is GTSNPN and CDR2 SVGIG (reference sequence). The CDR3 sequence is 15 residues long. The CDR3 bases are TGTGCCTGGAGGTCAACCGAAAAGACGAGGCGGGAAGCTTTCTTT. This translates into CAWRSTEKTRREAFF. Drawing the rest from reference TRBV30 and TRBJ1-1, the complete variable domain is SQTIHQWPATLVQPVGSPLSLECTVEGTSNPNLYWYRQAAGRGLQLLFYSVGIGQISSEVPQNLSASRPQDRQFILSSKKLLLSDSGFYLCAWRSTEKTRREAFFGQGTRLTVV.

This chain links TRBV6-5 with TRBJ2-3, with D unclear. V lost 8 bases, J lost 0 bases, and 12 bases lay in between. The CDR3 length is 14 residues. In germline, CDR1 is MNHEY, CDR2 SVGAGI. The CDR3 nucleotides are TGTGCCAGCCGACGACTGACTAGCACAGATACGCAGTATTTT. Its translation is CASRRLTSTDTQYF.

The CDR3 bases are TGCGCCAGCAGCTTAGGAGCTAGCGGGGTCACAGATACGCAGTATTTT. Protein: CASSLGASGVTDTQYF. V and J are TRBV5-1 and TRBJ2-3, with 9 positions matching TRBD2. Germline lookup yields CDR1 SGHRS and CDR2 YFSETQ. V trimming: 2 bases; J trimming: 2 bases; junction bases outside the gene matches: 6. The CDR3 length is 16 residues.

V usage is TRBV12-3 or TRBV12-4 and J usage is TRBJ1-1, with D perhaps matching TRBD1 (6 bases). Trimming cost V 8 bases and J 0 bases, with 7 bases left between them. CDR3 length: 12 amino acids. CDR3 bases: TGTGCCAGCGGACAGTTGAACACTGAAGCTTTCTTT. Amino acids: CASGQLNTEAFF.

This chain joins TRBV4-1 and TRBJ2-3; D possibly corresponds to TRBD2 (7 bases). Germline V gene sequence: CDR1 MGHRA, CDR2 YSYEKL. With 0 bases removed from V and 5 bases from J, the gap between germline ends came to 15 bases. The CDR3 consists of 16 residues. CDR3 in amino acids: CASSQDLGGGLDTQYF. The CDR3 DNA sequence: TGCGCCAGCAGCCAAGATCTTGGGGGGGGGCTAGATACGCAGTATTTT.

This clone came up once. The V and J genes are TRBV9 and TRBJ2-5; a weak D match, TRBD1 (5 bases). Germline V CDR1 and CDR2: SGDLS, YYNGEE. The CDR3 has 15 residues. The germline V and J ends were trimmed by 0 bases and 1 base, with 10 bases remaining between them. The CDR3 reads CASSVAPTAQETQYF. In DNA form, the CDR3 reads TGTGCCAGCAGCGTAGCCCCGACAGCCCAAGAGACCCAGTACTTC.

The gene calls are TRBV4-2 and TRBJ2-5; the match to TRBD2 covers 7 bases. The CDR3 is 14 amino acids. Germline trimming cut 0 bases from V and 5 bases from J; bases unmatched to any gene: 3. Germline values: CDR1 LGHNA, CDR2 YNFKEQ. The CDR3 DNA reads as TGTGCCAGCAGCCAAGAGGGGGGGGACGAGACCCAGTACTTC. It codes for CASSQEGGDETQYF.

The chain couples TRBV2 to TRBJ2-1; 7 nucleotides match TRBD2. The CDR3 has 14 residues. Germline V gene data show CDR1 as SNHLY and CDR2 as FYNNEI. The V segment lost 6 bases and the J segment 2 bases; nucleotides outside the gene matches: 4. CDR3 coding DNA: TGTGCCAGCAGCTGGGCGGGGGCCTACAATGAGCAGTTCTTC. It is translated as CASSWAGAYNEQFF.

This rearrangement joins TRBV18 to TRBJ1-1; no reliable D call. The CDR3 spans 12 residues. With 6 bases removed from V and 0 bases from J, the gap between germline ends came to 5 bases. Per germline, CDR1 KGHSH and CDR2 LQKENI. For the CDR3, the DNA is TGTGCCAGCTCTGGGCTGAACACTGAAGCTTTCTTT. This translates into CASSGLNTEAFF.

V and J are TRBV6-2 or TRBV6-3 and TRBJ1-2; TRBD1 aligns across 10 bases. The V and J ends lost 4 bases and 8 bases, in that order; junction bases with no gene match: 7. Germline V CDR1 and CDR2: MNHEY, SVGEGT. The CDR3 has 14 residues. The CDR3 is CASSWGTGDNGYTF. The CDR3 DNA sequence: TGTGCCAGCAGTTGGGGGACAGGGGATAACGGCTACACCTTC.

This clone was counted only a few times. The CDR3 here is CASNRTYSGNTIYF. Written as DNA, the CDR3 is TGTGCCAGCAACAGAACATACTCTGGAAACACCATATATTTT. The gene calls are TRBV6-4 and TRBJ1-3; D is unclear. CDR1 is MRHNA and CDR2 is SNTAGT in the germline V gene. This CDR3 is 14 amino acids long. V was pared by 7 bases and J by 0 bases, with 10 bases between.

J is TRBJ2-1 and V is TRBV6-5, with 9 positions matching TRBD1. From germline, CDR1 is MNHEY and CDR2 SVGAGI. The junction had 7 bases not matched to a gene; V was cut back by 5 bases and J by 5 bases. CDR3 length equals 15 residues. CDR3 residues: CASSIRQGENNEQFF. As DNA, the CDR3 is TGTGCCAGCAGTATTCGACAGGGGGAGAACAATGAGCAGTTCTTC.

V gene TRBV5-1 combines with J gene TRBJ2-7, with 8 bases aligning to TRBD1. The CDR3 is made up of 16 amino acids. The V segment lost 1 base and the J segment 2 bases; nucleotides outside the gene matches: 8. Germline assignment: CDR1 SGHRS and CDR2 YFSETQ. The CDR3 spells CASSLSGGTGAYEQYF. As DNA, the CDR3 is TGCGCCAGCAGCTTGTCGGGCGGGACAGGCGCCTACGAGCAGTACTTC. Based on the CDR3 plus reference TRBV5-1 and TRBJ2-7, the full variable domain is KAGVTQTPRYLIKTRGQQVTLSCSPISGHRSVSWYQQTPGQGLQFLFEYFSETQRNKGNFPGRFSGRQFSNSRSEMNVSTLELGDSALYLCASSLSGGTGAYEQYFGPGTRLTVT.

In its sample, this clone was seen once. DNA for the CDR3: TGTGCCAGCCAACTAGCGGGGCGCGCCGGCACAGATACGCAGTATTTT. Amino acid sequence: CASQLAGRAGTDTQYF. This chain links TRBV27 with TRBJ2-3, with 10 bases matching TRBD2. V lost 8 bases, J lost 1 base, and 9 bases stayed unmatched. The CDR3 contains 16 residues. Germline V gives CDR1 MNHEY, CDR2 SMNVEV (reference sequence).

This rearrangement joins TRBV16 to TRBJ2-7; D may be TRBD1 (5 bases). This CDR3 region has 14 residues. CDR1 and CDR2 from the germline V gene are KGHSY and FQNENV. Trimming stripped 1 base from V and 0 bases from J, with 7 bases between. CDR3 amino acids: CASSQFDSSYEQYF. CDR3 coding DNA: TGTGCCAGCAGCCAATTCGACAGCTCCTACGAGCAGTACTTC.

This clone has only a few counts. CDR3 in DNA: TGCGCCAGCAGCTTCTCCGGGACAGGGGGCACAGATACGCAGTATTTT. Translated: CASSFSGTGGTDTQYF. The chain has TRBV5-1 and TRBJ2-3, with 10 bases matching TRBD1. J gave up 1 base and V 2 bases, and 4 bases lay outside the gene matches. The CDR3 consists of 16 residues. CDR1 is SGHRS and CDR2 is YFSETQ in the germline V gene.

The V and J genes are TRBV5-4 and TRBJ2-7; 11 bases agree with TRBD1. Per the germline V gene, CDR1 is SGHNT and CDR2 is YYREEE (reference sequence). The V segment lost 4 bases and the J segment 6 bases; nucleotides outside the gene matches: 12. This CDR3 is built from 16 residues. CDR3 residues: CASSPPGQGAVLEQYF. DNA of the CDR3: TGTGCCAGCAGCCCCCCCGGACAGGGGGCCGTCCTCGAGCAGTACTTC.

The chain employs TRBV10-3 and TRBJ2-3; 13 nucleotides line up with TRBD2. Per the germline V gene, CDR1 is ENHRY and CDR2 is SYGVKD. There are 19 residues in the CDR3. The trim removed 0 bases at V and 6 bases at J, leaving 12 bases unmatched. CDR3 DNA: TGTGCCATCAGTGAGTCGACGGTAGGACTAGCGGGGGCGTCGGATACGCAGTATTTT. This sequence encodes CAISESTVGLAGASDTQYF.

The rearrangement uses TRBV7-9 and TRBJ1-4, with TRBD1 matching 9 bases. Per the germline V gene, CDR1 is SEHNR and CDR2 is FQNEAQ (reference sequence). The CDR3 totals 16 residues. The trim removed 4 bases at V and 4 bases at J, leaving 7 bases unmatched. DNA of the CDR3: TGTGCCAGCAGCTCGACAGGGGGGGAGAATAATGAAAAACTGTTTTTT. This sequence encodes CASSSTGGENNEKLFF.

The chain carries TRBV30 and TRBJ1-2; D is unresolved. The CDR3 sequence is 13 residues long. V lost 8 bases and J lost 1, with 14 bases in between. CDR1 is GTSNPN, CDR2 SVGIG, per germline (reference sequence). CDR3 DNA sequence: TGTGCCGGAAACAGAGAGAGTAACTATGGCTACACCTTC. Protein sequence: CAGNRESNYGYTF.

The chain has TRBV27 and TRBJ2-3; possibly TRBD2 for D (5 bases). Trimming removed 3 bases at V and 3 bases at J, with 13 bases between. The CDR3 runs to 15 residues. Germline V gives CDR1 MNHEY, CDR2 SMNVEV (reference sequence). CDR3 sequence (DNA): TGTGCCAGCAGTTTTAGCGAGGGCCTTACAGATACGCAGTATTTT. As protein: CASSFSEGLTDTQYF.

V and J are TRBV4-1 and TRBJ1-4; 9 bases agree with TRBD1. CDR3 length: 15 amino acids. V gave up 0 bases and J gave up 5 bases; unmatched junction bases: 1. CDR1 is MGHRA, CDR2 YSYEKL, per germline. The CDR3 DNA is TGCGCCAGCAGCCAAGAGGGACAGGGCAATGAAAAACTGTTTTTT. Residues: CASSQEGQGNEKLFF.

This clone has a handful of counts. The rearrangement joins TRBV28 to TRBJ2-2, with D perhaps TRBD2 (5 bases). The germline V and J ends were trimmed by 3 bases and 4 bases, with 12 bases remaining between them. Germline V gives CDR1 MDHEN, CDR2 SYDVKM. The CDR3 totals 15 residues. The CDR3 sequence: CASSFPLGSTGELFF. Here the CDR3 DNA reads TGTGCCAGCAGTTTCCCCCTGGGGAGCACCGGGGAGCTGTTTTTT. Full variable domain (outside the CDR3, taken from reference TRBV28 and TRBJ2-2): DVKVTQSSRYLVKRTGEKVFLECVQDMDHENMFWYRQDPGLGLRLIYFSYDVKMKEKGDIPEGYSVSREKKERFSLILESASTNQTSMYLCASSFPLGSTGELFFGEGSRLTVL.

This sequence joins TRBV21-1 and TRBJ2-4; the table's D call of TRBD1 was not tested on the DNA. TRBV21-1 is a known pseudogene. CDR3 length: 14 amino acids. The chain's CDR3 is CASFMTVAKNIQYF. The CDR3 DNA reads TGTGCCAGTTTCATGACAGTAGCCAAAAACATTCAGTACTTC.

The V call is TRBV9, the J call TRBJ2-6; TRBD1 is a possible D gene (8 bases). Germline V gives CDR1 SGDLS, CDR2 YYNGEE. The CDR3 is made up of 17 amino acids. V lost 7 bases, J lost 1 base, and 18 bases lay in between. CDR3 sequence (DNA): TGTGCCAGCGGTAAAACAGGGGGGGCTTCTGGGGCCAACGTCCTGACTTTC. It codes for CASGKTGGASGANVLTF.

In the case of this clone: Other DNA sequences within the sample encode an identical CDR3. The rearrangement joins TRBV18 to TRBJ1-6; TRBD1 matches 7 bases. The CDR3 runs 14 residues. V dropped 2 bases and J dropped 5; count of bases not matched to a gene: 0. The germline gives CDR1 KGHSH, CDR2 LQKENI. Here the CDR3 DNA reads TGTGCCAGCTCACCAGGGACAGATAATTCACCCCTCCACTTT. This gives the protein CASSPGTDNSPLHF.

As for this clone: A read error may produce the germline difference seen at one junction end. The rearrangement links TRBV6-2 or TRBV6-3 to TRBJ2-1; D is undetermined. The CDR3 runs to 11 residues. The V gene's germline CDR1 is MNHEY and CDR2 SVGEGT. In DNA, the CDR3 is TGTGCCAGCAGTTTCGGTGCGGCTAAGCTCTTC. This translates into CASSFGAAKLF.